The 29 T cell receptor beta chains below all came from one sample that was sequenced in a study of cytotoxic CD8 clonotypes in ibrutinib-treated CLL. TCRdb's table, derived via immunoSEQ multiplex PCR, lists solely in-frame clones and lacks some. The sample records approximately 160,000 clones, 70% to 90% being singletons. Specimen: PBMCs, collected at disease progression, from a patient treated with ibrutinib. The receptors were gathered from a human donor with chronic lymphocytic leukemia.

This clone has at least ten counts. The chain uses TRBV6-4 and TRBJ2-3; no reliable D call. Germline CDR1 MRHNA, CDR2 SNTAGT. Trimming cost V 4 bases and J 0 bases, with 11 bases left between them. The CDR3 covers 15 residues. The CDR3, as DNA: TGTGCCAGCAGTGTTGGGGATCATAGCACAGATACGCAGTATTTT. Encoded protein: CASSVGDHSTDTQYF.

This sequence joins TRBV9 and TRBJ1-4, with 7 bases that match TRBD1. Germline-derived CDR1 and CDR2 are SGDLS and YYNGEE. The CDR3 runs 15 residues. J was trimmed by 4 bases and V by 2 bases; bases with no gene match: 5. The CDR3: CASSVTGTDNEKLFF. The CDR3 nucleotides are TGTGCCAGCAGCGTCACCGGGACAGATAATGAAAAACTGTTTTTT.

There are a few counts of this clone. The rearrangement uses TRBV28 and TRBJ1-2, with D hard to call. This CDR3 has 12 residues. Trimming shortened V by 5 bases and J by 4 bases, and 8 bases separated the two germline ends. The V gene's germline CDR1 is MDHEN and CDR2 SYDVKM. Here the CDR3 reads CASSTTSYGYTF. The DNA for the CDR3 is TGTGCCAGCAGTACCACGAGCTATGGCTACACCTTC.

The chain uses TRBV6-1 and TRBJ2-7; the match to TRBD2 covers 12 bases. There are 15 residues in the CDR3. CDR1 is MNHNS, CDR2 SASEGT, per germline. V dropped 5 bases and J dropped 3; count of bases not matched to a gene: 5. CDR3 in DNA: TGTGCCAGCAGTTTACTAGCGGGAGGCTACTACGAGCAGTACTTC. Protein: CASSLLAGGYYEQYF.

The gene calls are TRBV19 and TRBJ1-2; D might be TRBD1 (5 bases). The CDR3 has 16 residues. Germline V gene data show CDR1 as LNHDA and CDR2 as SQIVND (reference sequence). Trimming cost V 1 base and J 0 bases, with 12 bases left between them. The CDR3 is CASSIVGDRANYGYTF. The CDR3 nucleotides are TGTGCCAGTAGTATAGTGGGGGACCGCGCTAACTATGGCTACACCTTC.

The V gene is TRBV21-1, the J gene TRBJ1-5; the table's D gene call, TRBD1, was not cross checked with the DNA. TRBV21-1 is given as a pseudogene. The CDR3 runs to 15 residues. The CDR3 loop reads CASSLEQGTNQPQHF. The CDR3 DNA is TGTGCCAGCAGCTTAGAACAGGGCACCAATCAGCCCCAGCATTTT.

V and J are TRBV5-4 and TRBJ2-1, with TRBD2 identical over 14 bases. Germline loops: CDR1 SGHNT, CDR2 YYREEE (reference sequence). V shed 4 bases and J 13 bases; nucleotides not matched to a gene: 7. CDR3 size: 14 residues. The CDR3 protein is CASSPGTSGSSQFF. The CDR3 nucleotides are TGTGCCAGCAGCCCCGGGACTAGCGGGAGTTCCCAGTTCTTC.

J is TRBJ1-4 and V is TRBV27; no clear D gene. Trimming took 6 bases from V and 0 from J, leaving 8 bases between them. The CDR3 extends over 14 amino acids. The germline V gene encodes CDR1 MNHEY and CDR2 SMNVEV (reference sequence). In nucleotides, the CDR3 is TGTGCCAGCAGGCTATTTGCAACTAATGAAAAACTGTTTTTT. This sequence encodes CASRLFATNEKLFF.

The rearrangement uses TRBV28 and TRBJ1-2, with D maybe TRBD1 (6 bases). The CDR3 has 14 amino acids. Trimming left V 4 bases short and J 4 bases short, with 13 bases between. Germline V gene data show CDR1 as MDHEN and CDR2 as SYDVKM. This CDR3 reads CASSSQGRSYGYTF. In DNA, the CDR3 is TGTGCCAGCAGTTCACAGGGACGGAGCTATGGCTACACCTTC.

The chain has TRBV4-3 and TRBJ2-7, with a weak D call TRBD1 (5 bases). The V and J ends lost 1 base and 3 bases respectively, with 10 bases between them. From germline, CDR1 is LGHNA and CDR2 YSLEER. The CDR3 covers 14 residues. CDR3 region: CASSQGAGRYEQYF. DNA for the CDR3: TGCGCCAGCAGCCAAGGCGCAGGGCGCTACGAGCAGTACTTC.

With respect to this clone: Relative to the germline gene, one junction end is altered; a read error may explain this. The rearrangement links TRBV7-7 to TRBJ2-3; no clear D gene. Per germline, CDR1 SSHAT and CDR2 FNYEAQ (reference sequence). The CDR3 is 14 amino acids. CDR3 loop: CASSHNTGTDTQYF. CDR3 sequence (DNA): TGTGCTAGCAGCCATAACACAGGCACAGATACGCAGTATTTT.

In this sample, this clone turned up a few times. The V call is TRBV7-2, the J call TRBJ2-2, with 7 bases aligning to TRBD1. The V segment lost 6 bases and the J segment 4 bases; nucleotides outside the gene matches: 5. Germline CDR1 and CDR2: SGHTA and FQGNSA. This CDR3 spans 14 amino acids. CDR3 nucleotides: TGTGCCAGCAGTTCAACAGGGGTCACCGGGGAGCTGTTTTTT. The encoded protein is CASSSTGVTGELFF.

The CDR3: CASSPGHGRGITYGYTF. The CDR3 DNA reads as TGTGCCAGCAGCCCCGGACACGGACGAGGGATTACCTATGGCTACACCTTC. The chain recombines TRBV7-9 with TRBJ1-2; D is possibly TRBD1 (5 bases). Germline V gene lookup returns CDR1 SEHNR and CDR2 FQNEAQ (reference sequence). Deletions cut 5 bases from V and 4 bases from J, with 23 bases between. The CDR3 consists of 17 residues.

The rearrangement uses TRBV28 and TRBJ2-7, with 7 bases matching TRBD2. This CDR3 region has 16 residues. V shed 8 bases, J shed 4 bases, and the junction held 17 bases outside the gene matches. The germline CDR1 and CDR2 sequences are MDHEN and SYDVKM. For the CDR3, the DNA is TGTGCCAGCGCAAGCCCCGGGCTAGCGGCCATTTACGAGCAGTACTTC. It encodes CASASPGLAAIYEQYF. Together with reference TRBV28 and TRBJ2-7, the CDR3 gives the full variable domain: DVKVTQSSRYLVKRTGEKVFLECVQDMDHENMFWYRQDPGLGLRLIYFSYDVKMKEKGDIPEGYSVSREKKERFSLILESASTNQTSMYLCASASPGLAAIYEQYFGPGTRLTVT.

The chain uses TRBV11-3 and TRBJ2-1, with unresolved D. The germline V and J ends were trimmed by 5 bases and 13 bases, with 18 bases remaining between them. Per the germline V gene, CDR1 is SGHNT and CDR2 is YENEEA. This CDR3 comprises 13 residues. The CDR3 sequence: CASSPTHRVSQFF. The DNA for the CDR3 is TGTGCCAGCAGCCCGACCCACCGGGTCTCACAGTTCTTC. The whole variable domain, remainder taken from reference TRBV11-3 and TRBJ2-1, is EAGVVQSPRYKIIEKKQPVAFWCNPISGHNTLYWYLQNLGQGPELLIRYENEEAVDDSQLPKDRFSAERLKGVDSTLKIQPAELGDSAVYLCASSPTHRVSQFFGPGTRLTVL.

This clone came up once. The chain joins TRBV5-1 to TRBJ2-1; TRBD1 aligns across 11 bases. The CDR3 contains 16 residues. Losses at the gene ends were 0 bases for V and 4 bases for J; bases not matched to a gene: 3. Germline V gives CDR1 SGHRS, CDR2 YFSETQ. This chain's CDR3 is CASSLAGTGGYNEQFF. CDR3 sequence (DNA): TGCGCCAGCAGCTTGGCCGGGACAGGGGGTTACAATGAGCAGTTCTTC.

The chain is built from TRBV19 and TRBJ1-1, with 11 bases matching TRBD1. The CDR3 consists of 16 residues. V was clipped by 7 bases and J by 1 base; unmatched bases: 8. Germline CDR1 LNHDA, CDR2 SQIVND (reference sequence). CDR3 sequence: CASKRADRGQNTEAFF. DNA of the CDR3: TGTGCCAGTAAAAGGGCGGACAGGGGGCAGAACACTGAAGCTTTCTTT.

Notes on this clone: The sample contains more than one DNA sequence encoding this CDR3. CDR3 sequence reads: CASSLASNTEAFF. CDR3 sequence (DNA): TGCGCCAGCAGCTTGGCCTCGAACACTGAAGCTTTCTTT. The V and J genes are TRBV5-1 and TRBJ1-1; D is ambiguous. V shed 0 bases and J shed 1 base, with 4 bases lying between them. Per germline, CDR1 SGHRS and CDR2 YFSETQ. The CDR3 is 13 amino acids. The variable domain in full, completed from reference TRBV5-1 and TRBJ1-1, reads KAGVTQTPRYLIKTRGQQVTLSCSPISGHRSVSWYQQTPGQGLQFLFEYFSETQRNKGNFPGRFSGRQFSNSRSEMNVSTLELGDSALYLCASSLASNTEAFFGQGTRLTVV.

The CDR3 sequence: CASSLGGGRKNTGELFF. For the CDR3, the DNA is TGCGCCAGCAGCTTGGGGGGCGGGAGAAAGAACACCGGGGAGCTGTTTTTT. The J gene is TRBJ2-2, the V gene TRBV5-1; 7 positions agree with TRBD2. V trimming: 0 bases; J trimming: 1 base; junction bases outside the gene matches: 6. Germline CDR1 is SGHRS and CDR2 is YFSETQ. This CDR3 is 17 amino acids long. The full variable domain, with the rest looked up from reference TRBV5-1 and TRBJ2-2, is KAGVTQTPRYLIKTRGQQVTLSCSPISGHRSVSWYQQTPGQGLQFLFEYFSETQRNKGNFPGRFSGRQFSNSRSEMNVSTLELGDSALYLCASSLGGGRKNTGELFFGEGSRLTVL.

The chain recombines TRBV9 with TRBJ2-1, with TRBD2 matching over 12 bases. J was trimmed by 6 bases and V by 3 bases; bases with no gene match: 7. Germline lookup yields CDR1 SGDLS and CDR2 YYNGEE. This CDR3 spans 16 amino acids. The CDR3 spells CASSGPRLAGANEQFF. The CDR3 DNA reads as TGTGCCAGCAGCGGACCTAGACTAGCGGGAGCCAATGAGCAGTTCTTC.

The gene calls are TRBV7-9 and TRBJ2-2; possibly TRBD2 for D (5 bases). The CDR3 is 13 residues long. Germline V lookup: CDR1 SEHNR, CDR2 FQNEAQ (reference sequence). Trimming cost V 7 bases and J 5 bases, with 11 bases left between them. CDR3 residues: CASTKPGTGELFF. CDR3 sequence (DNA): TGTGCCAGCACCAAACCGGGGACCGGGGAGCTGTTTTTT.

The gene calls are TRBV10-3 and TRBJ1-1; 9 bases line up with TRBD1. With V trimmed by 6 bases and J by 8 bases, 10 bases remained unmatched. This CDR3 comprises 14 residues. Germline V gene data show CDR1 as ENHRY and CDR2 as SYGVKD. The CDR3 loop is CAIRGTGMVGEAFF. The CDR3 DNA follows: TGTGCCATCAGGGGGACAGGGATGGTAGGAGAAGCTTTCTTT.

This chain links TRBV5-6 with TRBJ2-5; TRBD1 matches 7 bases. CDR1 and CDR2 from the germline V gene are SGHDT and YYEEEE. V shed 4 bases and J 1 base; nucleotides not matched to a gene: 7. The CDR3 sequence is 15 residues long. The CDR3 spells CASSPLGDSQETQYF. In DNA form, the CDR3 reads TGTGCCAGCAGCCCGCTTGGGGACAGCCAAGAGACCCAGTACTTC. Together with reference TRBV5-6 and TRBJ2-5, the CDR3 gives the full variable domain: DAGVTQSPTHLIKTRGQQVTLRCSPKSGHDTVSWYQQALGQGPQFIFQYYEEEERQRGNFPDRFSGHQFPNYSSELNVNALLLGDSALYLCASSPLGDSQETQYFGPGTRLLVL.

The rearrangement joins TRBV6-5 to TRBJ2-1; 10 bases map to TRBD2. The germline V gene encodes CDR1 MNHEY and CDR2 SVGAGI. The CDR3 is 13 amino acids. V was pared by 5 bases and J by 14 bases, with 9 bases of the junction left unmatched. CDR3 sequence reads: CASSVSTSGLEFF. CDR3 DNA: TGTGCCAGCAGTGTCTCGACTAGCGGGTTGGAGTTCTTC.

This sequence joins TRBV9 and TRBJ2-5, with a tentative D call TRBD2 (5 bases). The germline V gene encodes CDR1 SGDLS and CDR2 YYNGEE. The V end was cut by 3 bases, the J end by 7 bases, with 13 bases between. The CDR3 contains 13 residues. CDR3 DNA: TGTGCCAGCAGCGACTGGACCCGGGGGACCCAGTACTTC. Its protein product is CASSDWTRGTQYF.

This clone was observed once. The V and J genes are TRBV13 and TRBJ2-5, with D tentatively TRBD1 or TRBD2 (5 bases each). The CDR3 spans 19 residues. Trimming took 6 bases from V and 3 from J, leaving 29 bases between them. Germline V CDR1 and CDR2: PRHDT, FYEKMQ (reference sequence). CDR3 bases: TGTGCCAGCAGTCTCAAGGGGATCGGGGCACCGTCAGGGAAAGAGACCCAGTACTTC. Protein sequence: CASSLKGIGAPSGKETQYF. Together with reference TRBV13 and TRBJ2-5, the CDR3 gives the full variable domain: AAGVIQSPRHLIKEKRETATLKCYPIPRHDTVYWYQQGPGQDPQFLISFYEKMQSDKGSIPDRFSAQQFSDYHSELNMSSLELGDSALYFCASSLKGIGAPSGKETQYFGPGTRLLVL.

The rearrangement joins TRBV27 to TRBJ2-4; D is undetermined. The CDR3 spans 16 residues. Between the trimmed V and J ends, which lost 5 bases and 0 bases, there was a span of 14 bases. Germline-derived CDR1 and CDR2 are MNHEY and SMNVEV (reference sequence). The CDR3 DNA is TGTGCCAGCAGTCCCGCCAGGCAGGTAGCCAAAAACATTCAGTACTTC. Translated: CASSPARQVAKNIQYF.

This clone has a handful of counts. In nucleotides, the CDR3 is TGTGCCAGCAGGAAAGCGGGAGGGCTTGTAAATGAGCAGTTCTTC. Protein product: CASRKAGGLVNEQFF. The chain has TRBV27 and TRBJ2-1, with 10 bases identical to TRBD2. Losses at the gene ends were 6 bases for V and 7 bases for J; bases not matched to a gene: 9. This CDR3 has 15 amino acids. Looked up from germline, CDR1 is MNHEY and CDR2 is SMNVEV (reference sequence).

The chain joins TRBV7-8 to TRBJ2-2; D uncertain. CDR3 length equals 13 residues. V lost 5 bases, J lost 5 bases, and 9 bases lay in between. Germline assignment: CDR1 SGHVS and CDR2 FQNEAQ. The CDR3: CASSPALTGELFF. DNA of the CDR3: TGTGCCAGCAGCCCCGCTTTAACCGGGGAGCTGTTTTTT.